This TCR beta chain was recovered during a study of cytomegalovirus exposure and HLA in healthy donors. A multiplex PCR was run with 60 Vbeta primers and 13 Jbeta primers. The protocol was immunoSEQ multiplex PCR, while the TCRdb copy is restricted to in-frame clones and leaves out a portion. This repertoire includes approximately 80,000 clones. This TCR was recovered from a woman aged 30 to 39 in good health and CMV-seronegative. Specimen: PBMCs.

CDR3 sequence (DNA): TGCGCCAGCAGACCGGACATAAGCTCCTACAATGAGCAGTTCTTC. Protein sequence: CASRPDISSYNEQFF. V is TRBV5-1 and J is TRBJ2-1; tentative D call: TRBD1 (5 bases). V gave up 5 bases and J gave up 0 bases, with 12 bases separating them. This CDR3 is 15 amino acids long. Looked up from germline, CDR1 is SGHRS and CDR2 is YFSETQ.